The 16 T cell receptor beta chains below come from one sample, sequenced in a study of blood T cells in healthy people across ages. The second PCR ran roughly 6 to 12 cycles with a sample-barcoded 5' primer and J-beta primers. A single record per CDR3 protein comes from TCRdb applying MiXCR to the 5' RACE reads. The sample records around 500,000 distinct CDR3 sequences, 47% being singletons. Input material: blood. These receptors all stem from a man older than 75 in good health.

This clonotype has only one observation. The chain links TRBV20-1 to TRBJ2-7, with D maybe TRBD1 (5 bases). The CDR3 is 11 amino acids. Trimming removed 5 bases at V and 11 bases at J, with 16 bases between. In germline, CDR1 is DFQATT, CDR2 SNEGSKA (reference sequence). The CDR3 here is CSAPHSQVEYF. The DNA for the CDR3 is TGCAGTGCTCCGCACTCACAGGTGGAGTACTTC.

This clonotype appeared many times. The chain has TRBV9 and TRBJ2-3; possibly TRBD1 or TRBD2 for D (5 bases each). CDR3 length equals 15 residues. Germline-derived CDR1 and CDR2 are SGDLS and YYNGEE. V dropped 0 bases and J dropped 5 bases, with 13 bases sitting between them. The CDR3 region has the DNA TGTGCCAGCAGCGTAGATGGGGGAAAGATAGATACGCAGTATTTT. Amino acids: CASSVDGGKIDTQYF.

This chain links TRBV5-1 with TRBJ2-3; D is possibly TRBD2 (6 bases). Germline V CDR1 and CDR2: SGHRS, YFSETQ. V was clipped by 0 bases and J by 0 bases, with 17 bases between them. The length of the CDR3 is 18 residues. The CDR3 region is CASSLGRFLAISTDTQYF. The CDR3 coding sequence is TGCGCCAGCAGCTTGGGCCGATTTCTAGCGATAAGCACAGATACGCAGTATTTT.

Notes on this clonotype: This may come from a read error, since a much larger clone is one base off. This chain links TRBV6-6 with TRBJ2-7, with D tentatively TRBD1 (6 bases). Trimming removed 7 bases from V and 5 bases from J, with 15 bases in between. This CDR3 contains 13 residues. CDR1 is MNHNY and CDR2 is SVGAGI in the germline V gene (reference sequence). The CDR3 bases are TGTGCCAGCACTCGGACAGCCCCTCACGAGCAGTACTTC. Protein: CASTRTAPHEQYF.

The chain recombines TRBV19 with TRBJ1-5, with D possibly being TRBD1 (5 bases). This CDR3 spans 16 amino acids. Trimming took off 2 bases at V and 11 bases at J, with 22 bases between the two ends. Looked up from germline, CDR1 is LNHDA and CDR2 is SQIVND (reference sequence). CDR3 sequence: CASSITDRQLNKAQHF. As DNA, the CDR3 is TGTGCCAGTAGTATAACGGACCGACAGCTCAATAAGGCCCAGCATTTT.

The V call is TRBV6-5, the J call TRBJ1-1, with a weak D call TRBD1 (6 bases). Germline V gives CDR1 MNHEY, CDR2 SVGAGI. V lost 6 bases and J lost 5, with 13 bases in between. The CDR3 runs 13 residues. The CDR3 region is CASRVNRETEAFF. The CDR3 DNA is TGTGCCAGCAGGGTAAACAGGGAAACTGAAGCTTTCTTT.

This chain links TRBV10-3 with TRBJ2-1; 7 bases agree with TRBD2. The ends lost 5 bases at V and 7 bases at J; junction bases unmatched: 11. There are 15 residues in the CDR3. Germline V gives CDR1 ENHRY, CDR2 SYGVKD. CDR3 region: CAISPGTNERNEQFF. CDR3 nucleotide sequence: TGTGCCATCAGTCCCGGGACTAATGAGAGAAATGAGCAGTTCTTC.

J is TRBJ2-4 and V is TRBV7-2; tentatively, D is TRBD2 (6 bases). CDR3 size: 15 residues. V was clipped by 4 bases and J by 3 bases, with 13 bases between them. The germline V gene has CDR1 SGHTA and CDR2 FQGNSA. CDR3 in amino acids: CASSSPAGGKNIQYF. The DNA for the CDR3 is TGTGCCAGCAGCTCTCCGGCCGGGGGCAAAAACATTCAGTACTTC.

Of note for this clonotype: A much larger clone lies one base from this, so it may be a read error. The chain combines TRBV6-5 with TRBJ1-1; the match to TRBD1 covers 7 bases. The CDR3 totals 13 residues. Germline V gene lookup returns CDR1 MNHEY and CDR2 SVGAGI. DNA of the CDR3: TGTGCCGGCAGGAGGGCGACAGGGTTTGAAGCTTTCTTT. Its protein is CAGRRATGFEAFF.

The DNA for the CDR3 is TGTGCCAGCAGTATCAATAGCGGGAGCGGTTCCTACGAGCAGTACTTC. Translating gives CASSINSGSGSYEQYF. The chain recombines TRBV6-6 with TRBJ2-7; 9 bases map to TRBD2. Trimming at V came to 5 bases and at J to 1 base, leaving 9 bases not matched to a gene. CDR1 and CDR2 (germline): MNHNY, SVGAGI (reference sequence). The CDR3 is 16 residues long.

The chain is built from TRBV29-1 and TRBJ2-5; TRBD1 might be the D (6 bases). Germline V CDR1 and CDR2: SQVTM, ANQGSEA. The V end lost 7 bases, the J end lost 1 base, and 13 bases lay between the germline ends. This CDR3 region has 13 residues. The CDR3, as DNA: TGCAGCGCTGGACAGTATATCCAAGAGACCCAGTACTTC. Encoded protein: CSAGQYIQETQYF. The full variable domain, in which reference TRBV29-1 and TRBJ2-5 provide the parts outside the CDR3, is SAVISQKPSRDICQRGTSLTIQCQVDSQVTMMFWYRQQPGQSLTLIATANQGSEATYESGFVIDKFPISRPNLTFSTLTVSNMSPEDSSIYLCSAGQYIQETQYFGPGTRLLVL.

The gene calls are TRBV7-9 and TRBJ2-7, with D possibly being TRBD1 (6 bases). The CDR3 consists of 14 residues. Germline CDR1 SEHNR, CDR2 FQNEAQ (reference sequence). The germline V and J ends were trimmed by 5 bases and 12 bases, with 23 bases remaining between them. CDR3 coding DNA: TGTGCCAGCAGCGAAGGACAGCGTCCTCTACGTCGGTACTTC. This gives the protein CASSEGQRPLRRYF.

The V gene is TRBV20-1, the J gene TRBJ2-1; perhaps TRBD2 as D (6 bases). Germline assignment: CDR1 DFQATT and CDR2 SNEGSKA (reference sequence). Trimming shortened V by 0 bases and J by 1 base, and 16 bases separated the two germline ends. The CDR3 sequence is 17 residues long. This CDR3 is CSARDHRESSSYNEQFF. The DNA of the CDR3 is TGCAGTGCTAGAGATCACCGGGAGTCATCATCCTACAATGAGCAGTTCTTC.

This clonotype was observed a few times. The rearrangement uses TRBV7-9 and TRBJ1-5, with D hard to call. Germline V CDR1 and CDR2: SEHNR, FQNEAQ (reference sequence). Trimming cost V 5 bases and J 7 bases, with 15 bases left between them. CDR3 length: 14 residues. The CDR3 DNA reads as TGTGCCAGCAGCGTGGACGCATTGGGGCAGCCCCAGCATTTT. Its protein is CASSVDALGQPQHF.

A few counts support this clonotype. This chain joins TRBV10-3 and TRBJ1-5; D remains ambiguous. CDR1 ENHRY and CDR2 SYGVKD come from the germline V gene. This CDR3 spans 14 amino acids. V gave up 3 bases and J gave up 3 bases, with 9 bases separating them. CDR3 nucleotide sequence: TGTGCCATCAGTGAAGTAGGGAACAATCAGCCCCAGCATTTT. This gives the protein CAISEVGNNQPQHF.

The V and J genes are TRBV20-1 and TRBJ2-3, with 7 bases that match TRBD2. Germline V lookup: CDR1 DFQATT, CDR2 SNEGSKA (reference sequence). The CDR3 length is 14 residues. Trimming removed 6 bases from V and 0 bases from J; junction bases left unmatched: 6. The DNA of the CDR3 is TGCAGTGCCGTGGCTAGCGGTAGCACAGATACGCAGTATTTT. Its translation is CSAVASGSTDTQYF.